This T cell receptor (beta chain) was obtained from a study of blood T cell repertoires in COVID-19. Here immunoSEQ multiplex PCR was the method, and the copy in TCRdb shows in-frame clones only, minus some. Here the sample spans some 300,000 clones, approximately 86% being singletons. The CDR3 has 11 residues. V dropped 6 bases and J dropped 13; count of bases not matched to a gene: 7. V and J are TRBV12-3 or TRBV12-4 and TRBJ2-5; TRBD2 matches 8 bases. Sequenced input: peripheral blood. The sequence derives from a man aged 65 to 79 with acute or convalescent COVID-19. The CDR3 reads CASRRGTSMYF. For the CDR3, the DNA is TGTGCCAGCAGGAGGGGGACTAGTATGTACTTC.